This T cell receptor beta chain emerged from a study of Graves' ophthalmopathy and Graves' hyperthyroidism (dated by TCRdb to the late 2010s). Turning to the overall study: Peripheral blood samples were taken at the time of initial diagnosis, before any treatment was given. In total, 135 blood samples were TCR-sequenced: some 40 ophthalmopathy, some 75 hyperthyroidism and about 17 hyperthyroidism-to-ophthalmopathy patients. The independent validation cohort included about 19 hyperthyroidism patients plus 17 patients who later progressed from hyperthyroidism to ophthalmopathy. After sampling, hyperthyroidism patients received methimazole starting at 30 mg daily, and ophthalmopathy patients received high-dose intravenous methylprednisolone. In roughly 6 hyperthyroidism patients, the T-cell repertoires found in thyroid tissue were compared with those found in blood. The study used signatures of the TCR beta repertoire to tell Graves' ophthalmopathy apart from Graves' hyperthyroidism and to predict which patients would progress to ophthalmopathy. To explore V-J signatures distinguishing ophthalmopathy from hyperthyroidism, a discovery set of more than 95 patients (roughly 45 ophthalmopathy, 55 to 60 stable hyperthyroidism) was enrolled. Study-level results and caveats: Sample size was not statistically predetermined, and group allocation was not concealed from the investigators. Among expanded thyroid clonotypes with frequency above 0.001, most also showed up in blood, which suggests that blood repertoires may reflect the thyroid immune response. In cross-validation, the 13-signature model distinguished ophthalmopathy from stable hyperthyroidism with about 90% sensitivity and nearly 82% specificity, and in the test set the corresponding values were roughly 78% and 74%. In validation, the model predicted ophthalmopathy progression with about 71% sensitivity and 72% to 80% specificity; roughly 11 predicted patients were CT-confirmed with GO in a median of approximately six months.

The cysteine opens and the phenylalanine closes a CDR3 of 17 amino acids. Of all the DNA, just the CDR3 is kept, 51 bases in frame from base 1. CDR1 and CDR2, per the germline V gene (reference sequence), are LNHNV and YYDKDF. V is pared back by 0 bases and J by 5 bases, with 17 bases lying between the germline termini. Ophthalmopathy patients had moderately to severely active disease, Clinical Activity Score of at least 3, NOSPECS grade of at least 4, and disease duration under 3 months. Patients with other autoimmune diseases, uncontrolled infections, pregnancy or lactation were excluded. Clinical symptoms, serum thyroxine, TRAb, thyroid ultrasound and orbital computed tomography were used for diagnosis. Ficoll-Paque density gradient centrifugation was used to isolate PBMCs from 8.5 to 10 ml of fresh peripheral blood. Trizol reagent was used to extract the total RNA, and its quality was then checked on an Agilent 2100 Bioanalyzer.

TCR beta CDR3 regions were amplified from RNA transcripts for repertoire sequencing. A first-round RT-PCR used HTBI primers with the Qiagen OneStep RT-PCR kit, followed by a second-round multiplex PCR, size selection and purification. The libraries underwent paired-end sequencing with 100 bp reads on an Illumina HiSeq2000. The source study handled its data this way. Reads were processed with SOAPnuke, discarding reads with adapters, uncalled bases, mean Phred below 15, or no exact constant-primer or identifier match. High-quality paired reads were merged with COPE v1.2.5. Each unique nucleotide sequence was defined as a clonotype, and clonotypes were aligned to IMGT TRB V, D and J references with MiTCR v1.1. The analysis was limited to V-J combinations with a frequency above 0.0001, which together covered approximately 99% of repertoires. A TCR clonal expansion and chaos score per V-J combination was defined as the ratio of F50 clonal expansion to chaos observed in the TCRdist matrix. Welch's t-statistics and random forest were used to reduce features to about a dozen V-J combinations, which were fed into a naive Bayes classifier. Thyroid-blood repertoire similarity was quantified with the Morisita-Horn index. Using fastp at Q25 and MiXCR, TCRdb reprocessed the public reads and kept productive beta chains. Merged by CDR3 protein, the rows form single entries marked with the most common genes and DNA. In this record, the V and J calls reflect TCRdb's handling and not the investigators' own analysis. Present in this sample are approximately 330,000 distinct CDR3 sequences, 15% to 20% of which were seen just once. The ten most abundant clones make up roughly an eighth of the sample.

This clonotype was observed a handful of times. The antigen it binds to is not known. Base qualities are not at hand, and no much larger clone is one base apart. This clonotype was obtained from an adult man with Graves' ophthalmopathy. The chain links TRBV15 with TRBJ1-5; the D gene is perhaps TRBD1, from 5 matching bases. Sequencing input: peripheral blood. The CDR3 reads CATSRDGDAGSDQPQHF. The DNA sequence is TGTGCCACCAGCAGAGATGGGGACGCGGGGAGCGATCAGCCCCAGCATTTT.